The rows below give T cell receptor beta chains drawn from one sample of a study of shared clonotypes between healthy human individuals. Profiling relied on immunoSEQ multiplex PCR, and the TCRdb table lists in-frame clones only, not all of them. Here the sample spans over a million clones, around 95% being singletons. The specimen was naive CD4+ T cells sorted from blood. The receptors here all came from a man aged 25-45 years in good health. CDR3s include the opening cysteine and the closing phenylalanine or tryptophan. Each record gives: J gene, D gene, V gene, clone size, CDR3 DNA, CDR3 protein. The D gene is left open where the match is weak. Clone size, where shown, is once, few, many, or a class for clones that have expanded.

>TRBJ2-7|-|TRBV5-1|-
TGCGCCAGCAGCCGTGTTGGCCCTACCTACGAGCAGTACTTC
CASSRVGPTYEQYF
>TRBJ2-1|-|TRBV30|-
TGTGCCTGGAGTGTATCGCGGGTCAATGAGCAGTTCTTC
CAWSVSRVNEQFF
>TRBJ2-5|-|TRBV14|-
TGTGCCAGCAGCCGTGCCGACCGGGGGACCCAGTACTTC
CASSRADRGTQYF
>TRBJ2-7|TRBD1|TRBV27|-
TGTGCCAGCAGTATACAGGGGCCCCTTAGCTCCTACGAGCAGTACTTC
CASSIQGPLSSYEQYF
>TRBJ1-2|-|TRBV6-4|-
TGTGCCAGCCGCGGACCGGGACGTGCCTACACCTTC
CASRGPGRAYTF
>TRBJ1-5|-|TRBV28|-
TGTGCCAGCAGTTCTCCTGCAGGTGTCTCTGCGAATCAGCCCCAGCATTTT
CASSSPAGVSANQPQHF
>TRBJ2-7|TRBD1|TRBV15|-
TGTGCCACCAGCAGAGAGTTTCTGGGACAGGATACCTACGAGCAGTACTTC
CATSREFLGQDTYEQYF
>TRBJ2-1|TRBD2|TRBV6-1|-
TGTGCCAGCAGTGAACTAGCGGGAGTCAATGAGCAGTTCTTC
CASSELAGVNEQFF
>TRBJ2-3|TRBD2|TRBV27|-
TGTGCCAGCAGTCCCATCGGGGCGGGAGACGATACGCAGTATTTT
CASSPIGAGDDTQYF
>TRBJ2-7|-|TRBV18|-
TGTGCCAGCTCACCTATCCAGGGACAATTTATCTACGAGCAGTACTTC
CASSPIQGQFIYEQYF
>TRBJ1-3|-|TRBV2|-
TGTGCCAACGCAGGGAGCGGAAACACCATATATTTT
CANAGSGNTIYF
>TRBJ1-4|-|TRBV7-9|-
TGTGCCAGCAGCTCCGGTCGGCAGGGCGGCGAAAAACTGTTTTTT
CASSSGRQGGEKLFF
>TRBJ2-7|-|TRBV14|-
TGTGCCAGCAGCTTCCAGGGGTGGAAGTACGAGCAGTACTTC
CASSFQGWKYEQYF
>TRBJ1-1|TRBD1|TRBV5-4|-
TGTGCCAGCAGCGGGACAGGGTCGAACACTGAAGCTTTCTTT
CASSGTGSNTEAFF
>TRBJ2-7|-|TRBV19|once
TGTGCCAGTAGAGGTACAACGGAGTACGAGCAGTACTTC
CASRGTTEYEQYF
>TRBJ1-5|-|TRBV28|-
TGTGCCAGCAGTTTACTGCACGGGCCCCAGCATTTT
CASSLLHGPQHF
>TRBJ2-7|TRBD2|TRBV5-1|-
TGCGCCAGCAGCGTGAGCGGGGCAATTTACGAGCAGTACTTC
CASSVSGAIYEQYF
>TRBJ1-2|-|TRBV10-3|-
TGTGCCATCAGAGGCACAGAATATGGCTACACCTTC
CAIRGTEYGYTF
>TRBJ1-1|-|TRBV10-2|-
TGCGCCAGCAGTGAGTCGACAGTGGGGGGGCGCAGCACTGAAGCTTTCTTT
CASSESTVGGRSTEAFF
>TRBJ1-3|-|TRBV7-9|-
TGTGCCAGCAGCTACGTGACCAGGGACTCTGGAAACACCATATATTTT
CASSYVTRDSGNTIYF
>TRBJ2-1|TRBD1|TRBV5-6|-
TGTGCCAGCAGCTTTTCCCACAGGGGGCGTCAGAATGAGCAGTTCTTC
CASSFSHRGRQNEQFF